The 11 T cell receptor beta chains below were found in one sample sequenced in a study of cytomegalovirus exposure and HLA in healthy donors listed by TCRdb under 2017. Library method: the immunoSEQ multiplex PCR assay. A mixture of 60 forward primers for TCR Vbeta segments and 13 reverse primers for TCR Jbeta segments was used in the multiplex PCR. Sourced from immuneACCESS, this table was stored by TCRdb with only in-frame sequences that have V and J called. A share of the clones is absent; for the studies checked, an unresolved V gene accounts for under half, and the remainder has no known explanation. The sample table records over 30,000 clones; roughly two thirds of these occur just once. The top ten hold 10% of the sample. Sequences were obtained from PBMCs. The receptors derive from a man aged 40-55 years in good health and CMV-seropositive.

This clone was observed a few times. The chain joins TRBV27 to TRBJ2-7, with a weak D call TRBD1 (5 bases). CDR1 is MNHEY and CDR2 is SMNVEV in the germline V gene (reference sequence). V was shortened by 8 bases and J by 6 bases, with 17 bases between the two germline ends. There are 13 residues in the CDR3. The CDR3 DNA reads TGTGCCAGCGGATTTATGCAGGGTTGCGAGCAGTACTTC. It specifies CASGFMQGCEQYF.

This clone was seen more than once but under ten times. The chain joins TRBV19 to TRBJ1-4, with D hard to call. This CDR3 region has 13 residues. Germline CDR1 reads LNHDA; CDR2 reads SQIVND (reference sequence). The V end was cut by 5 bases, the J end by 0 bases, with 4 bases between. The CDR3 is CASSVATNEKLFF. Written as DNA, the CDR3 is TGTGCCAGTAGTGTCGCAACTAATGAAAAACTGTTTTTT.

J is TRBJ2-5 and V is TRBV7-9; a possible D gene is TRBD1 (5 bases). Trimming left V 5 bases short and J 2 bases short, with 12 bases between. Germline lookup yields CDR1 SEHNR and CDR2 FQNEAQ (reference sequence). The CDR3 runs to 14 residues. The CDR3 DNA follows: TGTGCCAGCAGCCCGATAAGACAGCAAGAGACCCAGTACTTC. It encodes CASSPIRQQETQYF. Together with reference TRBV7-9 and TRBJ2-5, the CDR3 gives the full variable domain: DTGVSQNPRHKITKRGQNVTFRCDPISEHNRLYWYRQTLGQGPEFLTYFQNEAQLEKSRLLSDRFSAERPKGSFSTLEIQRTEQGDSAMYLCASSPIRQQETQYFGPGTRLLVL.

Here the CDR3 DNA reads TGTGCCAGCAGCGTAGGAGCAACCCTATACAATGAGCAGTTCTTC. Its translation: CASSVGATLYNEQFF. This sequence joins TRBV9 and TRBJ2-1; no reliable D call. The CDR3 has 15 residues. The ends were cut back, 0 bases at V and 4 bases at J, with 11 bases in the middle. From germline, CDR1 is SGDLS and CDR2 YYNGEE. The full variable domain, in which reference TRBV9 and TRBJ2-1 provide the parts outside the CDR3, is DSGVTQTPKHLITATGQRVTLRCSPRSGDLSVYWYQQSLDQGLQFLIQYYNGEERAKGNILERFSAQQFPDLHSELNLSSLELGDSALYFCASSVGATLYNEQFFGPGTRLTVL.

The V call is TRBV10-3, the J call TRBJ1-1; TRBD1 matches at 8 bases. Trimming took 7 bases from V and 5 from J; bases not matched to a gene: 6. Germline V gives CDR1 ENHRY, CDR2 SYGVKD. The CDR3 runs 13 residues. In DNA form, the CDR3 reads TGTGCCATCACCAGAGACAGGGGAACTGAAGCTTTCTTT. This codes for CAITRDRGTEAFF.

The chain recombines TRBV6-5 with TRBJ2-7; TRBD2 matches 10 bases. The germline V gene encodes CDR1 MNHEY and CDR2 SVGAGI. V lost 0 bases, J lost 3 bases, and 5 bases stayed unmatched. This CDR3 is 16 amino acids long. CDR3: CASSYSPSGGRYEQYF. The CDR3 region has the DNA TGTGCCAGCAGTTACTCGCCTAGCGGGGGACGCTACGAGCAGTACTTC.

V usage is TRBV28 and J usage is TRBJ1-5, with 7 bases that match TRBD1. Germline loops: CDR1 MDHEN, CDR2 SYDVKM. This CDR3 region has 15 residues. Trimming took 1 base from V and 3 from J; bases not matched to a gene: 3. CDR3 sequence (DNA): TGTGCCAGCAGTTTATTAGGGGGCCCCAATCAGCCCCAGCATTTT. Translating it yields CASSLLGGPNQPQHF.

The sample holds one count of this clone. The V and J genes are TRBV5-1 and TRBJ1-3; D is uncertain. The germline CDR1 and CDR2 sequences are SGHRS and YFSETQ. V was trimmed by 2 bases and J by 4 bases, leaving 16 bases between them. There are 16 residues in the CDR3. CDR3 loop: CASSLLGPGSGNTIYF. The DNA of the CDR3 is TGCGCCAGCAGCTTACTGGGTCCCGGGTCCGGAAACACCATATATTTT.

The V and J genes are TRBV20-1 and TRBJ2-7; TRBD2 might be the D (5 bases). CDR3 length equals 11 residues. Between the trimmed V and J ends, which lost 3 bases and 5 bases, there was a span of 8 bases. CDR1 and CDR2 from the germline V gene are DFQATT and SNEGSKA (reference sequence). The CDR3 nucleotides are TGCAGTGCTAGGGAGGACCACGAGCAGTACTTC. Translation gives CSAREDHEQYF.

The chain couples TRBV11-2 to TRBJ2-7; tentatively, D is TRBD1 (5 bases). This CDR3 contains 14 residues. V was shortened by 1 base and J by 3 bases, with 10 bases between the two germline ends. Per germline, CDR1 SGHAT and CDR2 FQNNGV. CDR3 residues: CASSLGGASYEQYF. Here the CDR3 DNA reads TGTGCCAGCAGCTTAGGGGGCGCGAGCTACGAGCAGTACTTC.

The V gene is TRBV6-6, the J gene TRBJ2-7; 9 nucleotides align to TRBD1. Germline V gives CDR1 MNHNY, CDR2 SVGAGI (reference sequence). The CDR3 covers 15 residues. With V trimmed by 0 bases and J by 2 bases, 2 bases remained unmatched. The CDR3 DNA sequence: TGTGCCAGCAGTTACTCCGGGACAGGGACCTACGAGCAGTACTTC. It is translated as CASSYSGTGTYEQYF.